Below, 29 T cell receptor beta chains from the same sample are listed, as sequenced in a study of T-cell memory formation after mild COVID-19. TCRdb fed the 5' RACE reads into MiXCR, producing one record per CDR3 protein. The data show approximately 34,000 distinct CDR3 sequences, with approximately 8.3% seen just once and over 25% held by the top ten. Sequencing input: PBMCs or a T cell subset sorted from them (not recorded which). The receptors were gathered from a young man who had mild COVID-19 (a few samples of this study predate the infection). Cell type and time point are not known.

The chain is built from TRBV20-1 and TRBJ2-1, with TRBD2 as a possible D gene (5 bases). The CDR3 covers 13 residues. Germline-derived CDR1 and CDR2 are DFQATT and SNEGSKA (reference sequence). V shed 8 bases and J shed 3 bases, with 14 bases lying between them. The CDR3 reads CSSAASYYNEQFF. As DNA, the CDR3 is TGCAGTTCAGCGGCCAGCTACTACAATGAGCAGTTCTTC.

The chain couples TRBV4-3 to TRBJ2-1; the D is unclear. The germline V gene has CDR1 LGHNA and CDR2 YSLEER. The V end was cut by 1 base, the J end by 11 bases, with 9 bases between. This CDR3 spans 12 amino acids. The CDR3 loop is CASSQVRSKQFF. CDR3 sequence (DNA): TGCGCCAGCAGCCAAGTGCGGAGTAAGCAGTTCTTC.

The rearrangement uses TRBV7-2 and TRBJ2-2, with 8 positions matching TRBD1. The CDR3 has 15 amino acids. The V gene end was trimmed by 4 bases and the J gene end by 6 bases; junction bases not matched to a gene: 7. Germline CDR1 SGHTA, CDR2 FQGNSA. Written as DNA, the CDR3 is TGTGCCAGCAGCTCCGTAGGACAGGGCTCCGGGGAGCTGTTTTTT. Its translation: CASSSVGQGSGELFF.

This clonotype appeared many times. The CDR3 sequence is CSARVGRVTETQYF. DNA for the CDR3: TGCAGTGCTAGAGTTGGGAGGGTCACAGAGACCCAGTACTTC. The chain uses TRBV20-1 and TRBJ2-5; 7 nucleotides align to TRBD2. Germline V lookup: CDR1 DFQATT, CDR2 SNEGSKA (reference sequence). The V segment lost 1 base and the J segment 4 bases; nucleotides outside the gene matches: 6. This CDR3 is 14 amino acids long.

In its sample, this clonotype was seen a few times. The chain carries TRBV4-3 and TRBJ2-7; the D is unclear. This CDR3 is built from 13 residues. Deletions cut 3 bases from V and 5 bases from J, with 11 bases between. The germline CDR1 and CDR2 sequences are LGHNA and YSLEER. The CDR3 coding sequence is TGCGCCAGCAGCCACCTCCGGGCCGACGAGCAGTACTTC. Amino acid sequence: CASSHLRADEQYF.

This clonotype was seen repeatedly, ten times or more. The J gene is TRBJ1-1, the V gene TRBV6-5; weak D call: TRBD1 (6 bases). V lost 4 bases and J 4 bases, leaving 13 bases between the germline ends. The CDR3 covers 14 residues. The germline gives CDR1 MNHEY, CDR2 SVGAGI. CDR3 amino acids: CASSFDRLGTEAFF. In DNA, the CDR3 is TGTGCCAGCAGTTTTGACAGGTTAGGCACTGAAGCTTTCTTT.

In its sample, this clonotype was seen many times. The chain recombines TRBV3-1 with TRBJ2-2; D is perhaps TRBD2 (5 bases). CDR1 is LGHDT and CDR2 is YNNKEL in the germline V gene (reference sequence). The CDR3 is made up of 13 amino acids. The germline V and J ends were trimmed by 4 bases and 10 bases, with 13 bases remaining between them. The CDR3 region is CASSRTSQEELFF. The CDR3 DNA reads TGTGCCAGCAGCCGGACTTCACAAGAGGAGCTGTTTTTT.

This chain uses TRBV5-4 with TRBJ2-5; D might be TRBD2 (6 bases). The CDR3 runs to 15 residues. V dropped 0 bases and J dropped 5 bases, with 14 bases sitting between them. CDR1 is SGHNT, CDR2 YYREEE, per germline (reference sequence). The CDR3 protein is CASSLASGGSETQYF. Here the CDR3 DNA reads TGTGCCAGCAGCTTGGCAAGTGGGGGGTCGGAGACCCAGTACTTC.

There are many counts of this clonotype. V usage is TRBV12-3 or TRBV12-4 and J usage is TRBJ1-1; 9 bases match TRBD1. The CDR3 extends over 14 amino acids. V lost 6 bases, J lost 6 bases, and 8 bases stayed unmatched. CDR3 sequence reads: CASSPGQGLAEAFF. In DNA form, the CDR3 reads TGTGCCAGCAGCCCGGGACAGGGTTTGGCTGAAGCTTTCTTT.

The sample holds many counts of this clonotype. The chain is built from TRBV12-3 or TRBV12-4 and TRBJ2-3; 12 nucleotides line up with TRBD2. There are 16 residues in the CDR3. V lost 6 bases to trimming and J lost 2 bases; unmatched junction nucleotides: 6. CDR3 sequence: CASSLRLAGVTDTQYF. CDR3 nucleotides: TGTGCCAGCAGCCTCAGACTAGCGGGGGTCACAGATACGCAGTATTTT.

Ten or more counts support this clonotype. The chain couples TRBV11-2 to TRBJ1-1, with D possibly TRBD1 on 5 matching bases. The V end lost 4 bases, the J end lost 4 bases, and 13 bases lay between the germline ends. The CDR3 contains 14 residues. Per germline, CDR1 SGHAT and CDR2 FQNNGV. The CDR3 here is CASSSNGGGTEAFF. The CDR3 region has the DNA TGTGCCAGCAGCTCAAACGGGGGGGGCACTGAAGCTTTCTTT.

The CDR3 region is CASNTQNTEAFF. The CDR3 DNA is TGTGCCAGTAACACTCAGAACACTGAAGCTTTCTTT. The rearrangement links TRBV19 to TRBJ1-1; D gene uncertain. Germline lookup yields CDR1 LNHDA and CDR2 SQIVND (reference sequence). V was cut by 7 bases and J by 1 base, with 7 bases left in between. The CDR3 is made up of 12 amino acids.

This clonotype was detected a few times. The chain links TRBV28 to TRBJ1-1; 9 nucleotides agree with TRBD1. Unmatched junction bases numbered 5, after V lost 5 bases and J lost 1 base. CDR1 and CDR2 (germline): MDHEN, SYDVKM. The CDR3 has 15 amino acids. CDR3 bases: TGTGCCAGCAGTCGACAGGGGGGCGGGAACACTGAAGCTTTCTTT. Translated: CASSRQGGGNTEAFF.

This clonotype was observed a handful of times. The chain uses TRBV25-1 and TRBJ1-2, with 9 nucleotides matching TRBD1. V was pared by 6 bases and J by 8 bases, with 7 bases of the junction left unmatched. The CDR3 has 13 residues. From germline, CDR1 is MGHDK and CDR2 SYGVNS. The CDR3 loop is CASSRRDREGYTF. CDR3 nucleotides: TGTGCCAGCAGCAGACGGGACAGGGAGGGCTACACCTTC.

This sequence joins TRBV20-1 and TRBJ2-1, with D hard to call. The CDR3 contains 14 residues. V was pared by 1 base and J by 2 bases, with 9 bases between. The germline CDR1 and CDR2 sequences are DFQATT and SNEGSKA (reference sequence). CDR3 sequence (DNA): TGCAGTGCTAGAGGGACGGTCACCTACAATGAGCAGTTCTTC. Translated, it gives CSARGTVTYNEQFF.

This clonotype was picked up a small number of times. The V and J genes are TRBV7-6 and TRBJ2-1; a weak D match, TRBD2 (7 bases). Germline V gene sequence: CDR1 SGHVS, CDR2 FNYEAQ. Between the trimmed V and J ends, which lost 5 bases and 4 bases, there was a span of 24 bases. This CDR3 has 18 amino acids. For the CDR3, the DNA is TGTGCCAGCAGCCGTGGACGGGGGGCAGCCCCGGGATACAATGAGCAGTTCTTC. It is translated as CASSRGRGAAPGYNEQFF. Full variable domain (outside the CDR3, taken from reference TRBV7-6 and TRBJ2-1): GAGVSQSPRYKVTKRGQDVALRCDPISGHVSLYWYRQALGQGPEFLTYFNYEAQQDKSGLPNDRFSAERPEGSISTLTIQRTEQRDSAMYRCASSRGRGAAPGYNEQFFGPGTRLTVL.

This clonotype was seen a few times. The CDR3 sequence: CASSKTAGLARFEQYF. CDR3 DNA sequence: TGTGCCAGCAGCAAAACAGCCGGACTAGCCCGCTTCGAGCAGTACTTC. The chain employs TRBV13 and TRBJ2-7; 8 nucleotides agree with TRBD2. V lost 5 bases to trimming and J lost 6 bases; unmatched junction nucleotides: 15. The CDR3 loop spans 16 amino acids. Germline values: CDR1 PRHDT, CDR2 FYEKMQ (reference sequence).

At least ten counts were recorded for this clonotype. This chain connects TRBV7-2 to TRBJ2-2; no clear D gene. Per germline, CDR1 SGHTA and CDR2 FQGNSA. Trimming removed 4 bases from V and 3 bases from J, with 18 bases in between. This CDR3 spans 17 amino acids. The CDR3 spells CASSSREGRTYTGELFF. The CDR3 DNA follows: TGTGCCAGCAGCTCCCGTGAAGGGCGGACGTACACCGGGGAGCTGTTTTTT.

This clonotype was seen ten or more times. The chain employs TRBV4-2 and TRBJ1-3; tentative D call: TRBD1 (5 bases). The germline V and J ends were trimmed by 1 base and 3 bases, with 10 bases remaining between them. CDR1 and CDR2 from the germline V gene are LGHNA and YNFKEQ. This CDR3 is built from 15 residues. In DNA form, the CDR3 reads TGTGCCAGCAGCCAAGGAGGGGTGCTTGGAAACACCATATATTTT. This sequence encodes CASSQGGVLGNTIYF.

This clonotype was recorded many times. This rearrangement joins TRBV25-1 to TRBJ2-3; the match to TRBD1 covers 7 bases. V was clipped by 2 bases and J by 4 bases; unmatched bases: 6. Germline values: CDR1 MGHDK, CDR2 SYGVNS. This CDR3 contains 15 residues. The CDR3 here is CASSEPGQSADTQYF. The CDR3 region has the DNA TGTGCCAGCAGTGAACCGGGACAGTCCGCAGATACGCAGTATTTT.

Many counts were recorded for this clonotype. The V gene is TRBV5-1, the J gene TRBJ2-5; the match to TRBD1 covers 11 bases. From germline, CDR1 is SGHRS and CDR2 YFSETQ. With 2 bases clipped from V and 5 bases from J, the junction kept 5 bases outside the gene matches. The CDR3 is 15 amino acids. CDR3: CASSLGQGAVETQYF. The CDR3 DNA follows: TGCGCCAGCAGCTTAGGACAGGGGGCGGTGGAGACCCAGTACTTC.

This clonotype was observed many times. The chain is built from TRBV4-2 and TRBJ2-3; unclear D gene. Germline CDR1 reads LGHNA; CDR2 reads YNFKEQ. The CDR3 totals 11 residues. The V end lost 3 bases, the J end lost 4 bases, and 2 bases lay between the germline ends. This chain's CDR3 is CASSHSDTQYF. CDR3 nucleotides: TGTGCCAGCAGCCACTCAGATACGCAGTATTTT.

This clonotype occurred many times. V usage is TRBV15 and J usage is TRBJ1-3; D is ambiguous. Germline CDR1 LNHNV, CDR2 YYDKDF (reference sequence). CDR3 size: 14 residues. V was trimmed by 5 bases and J by 0 bases, leaving 8 bases between them. Here the CDR3 DNA reads TGTGCCACCAGCCTGGCGGGCTCTGGAAACACCATATATTTT. It codes for CATSLAGSGNTIYF.

This clonotype was counted a few times. J is TRBJ2-7 and V is TRBV20-1; the D is unclear. The CDR3 extends over 11 amino acids. Deletions cut 3 bases from V and 3 bases from J, with 6 bases between. Germline V gene sequence: CDR1 DFQATT, CDR2 SNEGSKA (reference sequence). CDR3 protein: CSASPDYEQYF. The CDR3 region has the DNA TGCAGTGCTAGCCCCGACTACGAGCAGTACTTC.

The sample holds many counts of this clonotype. The chain recombines TRBV24-1 with TRBJ2-2; 9 nucleotides line up with TRBD1. This CDR3 contains 16 residues. The germline CDR1 and CDR2 sequences are KGHDR and SFDVKD. J was trimmed by 5 bases and V by 9 bases; bases with no gene match: 12. This CDR3 is CATGVPGQGATGELFF. CDR3 nucleotide sequence: TGTGCCACCGGAGTGCCGGGACAGGGAGCGACCGGGGAGCTGTTTTTT.

The J gene is TRBJ1-1, the V gene TRBV5-1, with TRBD1 matching 8 bases. Germline CDR1 reads SGHRS; CDR2 reads YFSETQ. The CDR3 spans 14 residues. The ends lost 0 bases at V and 8 bases at J; junction bases unmatched: 6. CDR3 DNA: TGCGCCAGCAGCTTGGGGCAGGGGGCGCAGGAAGCTTTCTTT. Translating it yields CASSLGQGAQEAFF. Filled out from reference TRBV5-1 and TRBJ1-1, the complete variable domain reads KAGVTQTPRYLIKTRGQQVTLSCSPISGHRSVSWYQQTPGQGLQFLFEYFSETQRNKGNFPGRFSGRQFSNSRSEMNVSTLELGDSALYLCASSLGQGAQEAFFGQGTRLTVV.

The chain joins TRBV5-4 to TRBJ2-2; unclear D gene. The CDR3 runs to 15 residues. Looked up from germline, CDR1 is SGHNT and CDR2 is YYREEE (reference sequence). V shed 0 bases and J shed 5 bases, with 11 bases lying between them. The CDR3, as DNA: TGTGCCAGCAGCTTGGCCCAAAAGCGAACCGGGGAGCTGTTTTTT. Translating it yields CASSLAQKRTGELFF.

This clonotype came up many times. The rearrangement uses TRBV4-3 and TRBJ2-5; 7 bases fit TRBD2. The trim removed 2 bases at V and 1 base at J, leaving 4 bases unmatched. Germline-derived CDR1 and CDR2 are LGHNA and YSLEER. This CDR3 has 15 residues. This CDR3 reads CASSQTGTIQETQYF. The CDR3 DNA reads TGCGCCAGCAGCCAAACCGGGACTATCCAAGAGACCCAGTACTTC.

This clonotype was observed many times. V usage is TRBV21-1 and J usage is TRBJ1-5; the table's D call of TRBD1 was not tested on the DNA. TRBV21-1 is a pseudogene segment. The CDR3 totals 13 residues. CDR3: CADTGGSNQPQHF. Written as DNA, the CDR3 is TGTGCCGATACAGGGGGTAGCAATCAGCCCCAGCATTTT.